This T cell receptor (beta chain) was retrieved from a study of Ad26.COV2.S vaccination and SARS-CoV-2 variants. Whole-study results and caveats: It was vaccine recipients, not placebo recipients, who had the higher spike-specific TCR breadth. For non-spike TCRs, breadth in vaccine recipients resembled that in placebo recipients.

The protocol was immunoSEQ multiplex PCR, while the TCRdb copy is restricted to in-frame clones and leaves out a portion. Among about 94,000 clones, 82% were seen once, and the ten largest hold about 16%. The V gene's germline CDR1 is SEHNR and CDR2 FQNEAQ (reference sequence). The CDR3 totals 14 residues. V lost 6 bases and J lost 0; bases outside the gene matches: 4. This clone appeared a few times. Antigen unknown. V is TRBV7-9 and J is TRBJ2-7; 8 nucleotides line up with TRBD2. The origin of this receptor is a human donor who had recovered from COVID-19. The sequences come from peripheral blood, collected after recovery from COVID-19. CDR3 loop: CASSSGALSYEQYF. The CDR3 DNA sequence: TGTGCCAGCAGTAGCGGGGCCCTCTCCTACGAGCAGTACTTC.